The 29 T cell receptor beta chains in this list originate from one sample, sequenced in a study of graft-versus-host responses after intestinal transplantation. The table came from immunoSEQ multiplex PCR; TCRdb's copy has only in-frame clones and leaves some out. The profile shows tens of thousands of clones, nearly 85% of them singletons. The antigens these receptors bind are not known. This specimen consisted of unstimulated CD4+ T cells sorted from spleen or lymph node cells, obtained before transplant. The receptors originated from a human donor who was the organ donor for an intestinal transplant.

This chain joins TRBV5-4 and TRBJ1-4, with 7 nucleotides matching TRBD1. CDR1 is SGHNT and CDR2 is YYREEE in the germline V gene (reference sequence). This CDR3 spans 15 amino acids. With 4 bases clipped from V and 1 base from J, the junction kept 4 bases outside the gene matches. The CDR3 DNA reads as TGTGCCAGCAGCGCCCGACAGGGAACTAATGAAAAACTGTTTTTT. Translating gives CASSARQGTNEKLFF.

The chain combines TRBV5-4 with TRBJ2-1, with a weak D call TRBD2 (5 bases). Germline values: CDR1 SGHNT, CDR2 YYREEE (reference sequence). The CDR3 sequence is 14 residues long. V gave up 1 base and J gave up 3 bases, with 8 bases separating them. As DNA, the CDR3 is TGTGCCAGCAGCTTGCAAGGACTCTACAATGAGCAGTTCTTC. Protein product: CASSLQGLYNEQFF.

CDR3 residues: CASRVGQGLEKLFF. CDR3 sequence (DNA): TGTGCCAGCAGGGTGGGACAGGGCCTTGAAAAACTGTTTTTT. This sequence joins TRBV27 and TRBJ1-4; 9 bases line up with TRBD1. Germline CDR1 and CDR2: MNHEY and SMNVEV (reference sequence). The CDR3 covers 14 residues. V lost 6 bases and J lost 7; bases outside the gene matches: 6.

The rearrangement links TRBV28 to TRBJ2-6, with TRBD2 matching 8 bases. Germline V gene lookup returns CDR1 MDHEN and CDR2 SYDVKM. The V segment lost 9 bases and the J segment 0 bases; nucleotides outside the gene matches: 10. This CDR3 is built from 17 residues. The CDR3 nucleotides are TGTGCCAGTAAAGCCGCGGGGGGCACCTCTGGGGCCAACGTCCTGACTTTC. Its translation: CASKAAGGTSGANVLTF.

V and J are TRBV5-5 and TRBJ2-2; the match to TRBD2 covers 10 bases. From germline, CDR1 is SGHKS and CDR2 YYEKEE (reference sequence). Trimming removed 3 bases from V and 5 bases from J; junction bases left unmatched: 4. The CDR3 extends over 15 amino acids. The CDR3 is CASSWTSGGTGELFF. The CDR3 nucleotides read TGTGCCAGCAGCTGGACTAGCGGAGGAACCGGGGAGCTGTTTTTT.

The chain recombines TRBV28 with TRBJ2-3; 8 bases map to TRBD2. CDR3 length equals 15 residues. After removal of 2 bases from V and 5 bases from J, the junction contained 6 bases not matched to a gene. Germline loops: CDR1 MDHEN, CDR2 SYDVKM. This CDR3 reads CASSLLGGAQDTQYF. The DNA of the CDR3 is TGTGCCAGCAGTTTACTCGGGGGGGCCCAAGATACGCAGTATTTT.

V and J are TRBV4-3 and TRBJ1-1, with D possibly TRBD1 on 6 matching bases. Trimming removed 0 bases from V and 6 bases from J, with 20 bases in between. Germline-derived CDR1 and CDR2 are LGHNA and YSLEER. CDR3 length equals 17 residues. In nucleotides, the CDR3 is TGCGCCAGCAGCCAAGATCTCTACTCAGGGGCAAGCGCTGAAGCTTTCTTT. Its translation: CASSQDLYSGASAEAFF.

The rearrangement joins TRBV11-2 to TRBJ2-2, with D possibly TRBD1 on 5 matching bases. Germline CDR1 is SGHAT and CDR2 is FQNNGV. Trimming shortened V by 3 bases and J by 5 bases, and 10 bases separated the two germline ends. The CDR3 extends over 14 amino acids. Written as DNA, the CDR3 is TGTGCCAGCAGCTTTGGGGCAGGGACCGGGGAGCTGTTTTTT. Its translation: CASSFGAGTGELFF.

The chain combines TRBV7-6 with TRBJ1-4, with TRBD1 as a possible D gene (6 bases). The CDR3 is 14 amino acids. Trimming removed 8 bases from V and 2 bases from J, with 12 bases in between. Germline values: CDR1 SGHVS, CDR2 FNYEAQ. The CDR3 region is CASSYGGTNEKLFF. In DNA, the CDR3 is TGTGCCAGCTCCTATGGGGGCACTAATGAAAAACTGTTTTTT.

This clone has only one observation. The rearrangement links TRBV28 to TRBJ2-5; tentative D call: TRBD2 (5 bases). Germline CDR1 reads MDHEN; CDR2 reads SYDVKM. V dropped 6 bases and J dropped 1 base, with 12 bases sitting between them. The CDR3 extends over 14 amino acids. CDR3 bases: TGTGCCAGCAGGCGTCGACGGGGCCAAGAGACCCAGTACTTC. This gives the protein CASRRRRGQETQYF.

A few counts support this clone. This chain joins TRBV6-6 and TRBJ1-3; D uncertain. V was pared by 0 bases and J by 0 bases, with 9 bases between. The CDR3 loop spans 16 amino acids. Germline V gene lookup returns CDR1 MNHNY and CDR2 SVGAGI (reference sequence). Written as DNA, the CDR3 is TGTGCCAGCAGTTACTCGCGCCAGGACTCTGGAAACACCATATATTTT. This codes for CASSYSRQDSGNTIYF.

As DNA, the CDR3 is TGTGCCAGCAGCTTAGTGACAGTCAGCTCTGGAAACACCATATATTTT. Translating gives CASSLVTVSSGNTIYF. This sequence joins TRBV7-2 and TRBJ1-3, with D perhaps TRBD1 (5 bases). This CDR3 has 16 residues. Germline values: CDR1 SGHTA, CDR2 FQGNSA. The germline V and J ends were trimmed by 1 base and 0 bases, with 10 bases remaining between them.

J is TRBJ2-3 and V is TRBV7-9; 7 positions agree with TRBD1. Germline trimming cut 6 bases from V and 0 bases from J; bases unmatched to any gene: 6. Germline-derived CDR1 and CDR2 are SEHNR and FQNEAQ (reference sequence). There are 15 residues in the CDR3. The CDR3 protein is CASRKETGSTDTQYF. Here the CDR3 DNA reads TGTGCCAGCAGAAAAGAGACAGGGAGCACAGATACGCAGTATTTT. The variable domain in full, completed from reference TRBV7-9 and TRBJ2-3, reads DTGVSQNPRHKITKRGQNVTFRCDPISEHNRLYWYRQTLGQGPEFLTYFQNEAQLEKSRLLSDRFSAERPKGSFSTLEIQRTEQGDSAMYLCASRKETGSTDTQYFGPGTRLTVL.

The rearrangement links TRBV5-1 to TRBJ2-3; 11 bases map to TRBD2. Per the germline V gene, CDR1 is SGHRS and CDR2 is YFSETQ. The CDR3 covers 16 residues. Trimming took 4 bases from V and 2 from J; bases not matched to a gene: 6. In nucleotides, the CDR3 is TGCGCCAGCAGCCACGGACTAGCGGGCACCACAGATACGCAGTATTTT. This translates into CASSHGLAGTTDTQYF.

This sequence joins TRBV19 and TRBJ1-2; D unresolved. V lost 8 bases to trimming and J lost 4 bases, with 14 bases between them. Germline V lookup: CDR1 LNHDA, CDR2 SQIVND (reference sequence). CDR3 length: 13 residues. This CDR3 is CASSLSGSYGYTF. The CDR3 DNA reads TGTGCCAGTTCCCTCAGCGGTTCCTATGGCTACACCTTC.

The V call is TRBV10-3, the J call TRBJ1-1, with D unresolved. V lost 7 bases, J lost 1 base, and 16 bases lay in between. There are 15 residues in the CDR3. Germline-derived CDR1 and CDR2 are ENHRY and SYGVKD. The CDR3 sequence: CAITLRGEGNTEAFF. In DNA, the CDR3 is TGTGCCATCACTCTACGTGGGGAGGGGAACACTGAAGCTTTCTTT.

This chain links TRBV27 with TRBJ1-1; maybe TRBD1 (6 bases). Germline assignment: CDR1 MNHEY and CDR2 SMNVEV (reference sequence). The CDR3 sequence is 12 residues long. The V end was cut by 8 bases, the J end by 4 bases, with 11 bases between. As DNA, the CDR3 is TGTGCCAGCCAAACAGGGCCCACTGAAGCTTTCTTT. Translation: CASQTGPTEAFF.

This clone was found a few times. The rearrangement joins TRBV5-1 to TRBJ1-6, with no clear D. V lost 2 bases to trimming and J lost 8 bases, with 5 bases between them. CDR3 length: 12 amino acids. Germline-derived CDR1 and CDR2 are SGHRS and YFSETQ. The CDR3 nucleotides are TGCGCCAGCAGCTTACTCGATTCACCCCTCCACTTT. It specifies CASSLLDSPLHF.

V and J are TRBV11-2 and TRBJ2-2, with D possibly matching TRBD2 (5 bases). The CDR3 is 17 residues long. V lost 3 bases and J 1 base, leaving 15 bases between the germline ends. The germline V gene has CDR1 SGHAT and CDR2 FQNNGV. This CDR3 reads CASSLRTRIQNTGELFF. The CDR3 coding sequence is TGTGCCAGCAGCTTGCGTACTAGGATCCAGAACACCGGGGAGCTGTTTTTT.

The chain has TRBV28 and TRBJ2-7; the match to TRBD1 covers 7 bases. V shed 2 bases and J 8 bases; nucleotides not matched to a gene: 6. Germline V gene data show CDR1 as MDHEN and CDR2 as SYDVKM. The CDR3 is 13 residues long. The DNA for the CDR3 is TGTGCCAGCAGTTTAGACAGGGTCGGTAAGCAGTACGTC. This translates into CASSLDRVGKQYV.

In DNA, the CDR3 is TGCGCCAGCAGCCAAGGGACTAGCGGTTTGGAGACCCAGTACTTC. Translating it yields CASSQGTSGLETQYF. The gene calls are TRBV4-3 and TRBJ2-5; 10 positions agree with TRBD2. Germline V gene lookup returns CDR1 LGHNA and CDR2 YSLEER. CDR3 length equals 15 residues. J lost 5 bases, V lost 1 base, and 4 bases had no gene match.

The chain joins TRBV28 to TRBJ1-6; 10 bases are shared with TRBD1. J lost 7 bases, V lost 3 bases, and 9 bases had no gene match. The CDR3 runs 17 residues. The germline V gene has CDR1 MDHEN and CDR2 SYDVKM. CDR3 nucleotides: TGTGCCAGCAGTTTTAGAGCGGACAGGGGGGGGAATTCACCCCTCCACTTT. Its protein is CASSFRADRGGNSPLHF.

The J gene is TRBJ2-6, the V gene TRBV6-1; 9 nucleotides agree with TRBD2. The CDR3 consists of 18 residues. V trimming: 4 bases; J trimming: 2 bases; junction bases outside the gene matches: 9. Germline V CDR1 and CDR2: MNHNS, SASEGT. CDR3 DNA sequence: TGTGCCAGCAGTGCGCGGGGGGGGCTACGGGCTGGGGCCAACGTCCTGACTTTC. This translates into CASSARGGLRAGANVLTF.

The chain recombines TRBV6-4 with TRBJ2-7; 8 nucleotides align to TRBD1. Germline V lookup: CDR1 MRHNA, CDR2 SNTAGT. The CDR3 has 13 amino acids. V lost 4 bases and J lost 5; bases outside the gene matches: 4. The CDR3, as DNA: TGTGCCAGCAGTGTACAGGGGGTAAACGAGCAGTACGTC. Residues: CASSVQGVNEQYV.

The rearrangement uses TRBV9 and TRBJ1-6; a weak D match, TRBD1 (5 bases). This CDR3 contains 15 residues. Germline V lookup: CDR1 SGDLS, CDR2 YYNGEE. Trimming shortened V by 3 bases and J by 5 bases, and 12 bases separated the two germline ends. This chain's CDR3 is CASSEGTGDNSPLHF. CDR3 nucleotide sequence: TGTGCCAGCAGCGAGGGAACAGGTGATAATTCACCCCTCCACTTT. The full variable domain, rest sourced from reference TRBV9 and TRBJ1-6, is DSGVTQTPKHLITATGQRVTLRCSPRSGDLSVYWYQQSLDQGLQFLIQYYNGEERAKGNILERFSAQQFPDLHSELNLSSLELGDSALYFCASSEGTGDNSPLHFGNGTRLTVT.

This clone was seen only a few times. The J gene is TRBJ2-2, the V gene TRBV9; 10 bases fit TRBD1. Germline V CDR1 and CDR2: SGDLS, YYNGEE. This CDR3 has 16 residues. With V trimmed by 6 bases and J by 1 base, 6 bases remained unmatched. DNA of the CDR3: TGTGCCAGCACCCGGACAGGGGGATTGAACACCGGGGAGCTGTTTTTT. Translation gives CASTRTGGLNTGELFF.

The rearrangement uses TRBV7-8 and TRBJ2-3; D gene uncertain. V shed 3 bases and J shed 0 bases, with 7 bases lying between them. In germline, CDR1 is SGHVS, CDR2 FQNEAQ. The length of the CDR3 is 14 residues. The CDR3 sequence: CASSFGWSTDTQYF. CDR3 sequence (DNA): TGTGCCAGCAGCTTCGGGTGGAGCACAGATACGCAGTATTTT.

This clone was detected only once. V is TRBV7-9 and J is TRBJ1-2; 8 nucleotides match TRBD1. Germline V gene sequence: CDR1 SEHNR, CDR2 FQNEAQ (reference sequence). This CDR3 contains 15 residues. The junction had 7 bases not matched to a gene; V was cut back by 1 base and J by 6 bases. The CDR3 DNA follows: TGTGCCAGCAGCTTAGACAGGGGGATTTTAGATGGCTACACCTTC. Its translation: CASSLDRGILDGYTF.

The chain joins TRBV11-3 to TRBJ1-6; possibly TRBD1 for D (6 bases). V was cut by 4 bases and J by 10 bases, with 11 bases left in between. The V gene's germline CDR1 is SGHNT and CDR2 YENEEA. The CDR3 covers 13 residues. CDR3 DNA sequence: TGTGCCAGCAGCTCCTACAGGGACTCACCCCTCCACTTT. Amino acid sequence: CASSSYRDSPLHF.